These 3 T cell receptor beta chains came from one sample sequenced in a study of blood T cell repertoires in COVID-19. Sequenced by immunoSEQ multiplex PCR; TCRdb stores in-frame clones only, minus some. Seen here are 450,000 or so clones, about 90% observed once, and the top ten hold about 0.57%. The sequenced sample consisted of PBMCs or T cells enriched from blood (not recorded which). These receptors came from a man in his late teens or twenties who had recovered from COVID-19.

V is TRBV28 and J is TRBJ1-4; no firm D call. The CDR3 runs to 16 residues. The V gene lost 4 bases and the J gene lost 0 bases, with 12 bases spanning the gap. CDR1 and CDR2 from the germline V gene are MDHEN and SYDVKM. The CDR3: CASSSPRGATNEKLFF. The CDR3 DNA reads TGTGCCAGCAGTTCCCCCCGGGGAGCAACTAATGAAAAACTGTTTTTT.

The V and J genes are TRBV5-1 and TRBJ1-2; weak D call: TRBD1 (5 bases). CDR3 length: 13 amino acids. Germline-derived CDR1 and CDR2 are SGHRS and YFSETQ. V dropped 0 bases and J dropped 5 bases, with 8 bases sitting between them. The CDR3: CASSLDPGYGYTF. The DNA of the CDR3 is TGCGCCAGCAGCTTGGACCCAGGGTATGGCTACACCTTC.

In this sample, this clone turned up a few times. The CDR3 reads CASSPGTSGNTGELFF. The CDR3 DNA reads TGTGCCAGCTCACCAGGGACTAGCGGGAACACCGGGGAGCTGTTTTTT. The rearrangement links TRBV18 to TRBJ2-2; 11 positions agree with TRBD2. Germline V gene data show CDR1 as KGHSH and CDR2 as LQKENI. The CDR3 spans 16 residues. J lost 1 base, V lost 2 bases, and 0 bases had no gene match.